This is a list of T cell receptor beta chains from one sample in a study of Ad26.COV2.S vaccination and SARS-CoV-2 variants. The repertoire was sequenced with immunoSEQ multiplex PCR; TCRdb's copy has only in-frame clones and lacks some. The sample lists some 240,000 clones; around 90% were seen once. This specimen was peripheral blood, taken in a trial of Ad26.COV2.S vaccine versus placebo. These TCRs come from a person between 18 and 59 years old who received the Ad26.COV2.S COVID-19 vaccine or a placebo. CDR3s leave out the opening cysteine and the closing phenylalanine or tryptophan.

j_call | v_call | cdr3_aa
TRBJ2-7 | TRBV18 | ASSPQTSGGEY
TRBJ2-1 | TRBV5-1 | ASNLGTGTRDKQF
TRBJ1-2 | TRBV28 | AHTGANYGYT
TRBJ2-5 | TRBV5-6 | ASSLVGLAEGQETQY
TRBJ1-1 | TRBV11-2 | ASSLSPQFEAF
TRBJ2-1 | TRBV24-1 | ATSDRQNSYNEQF
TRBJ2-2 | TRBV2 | ASSPGRGQAGELF
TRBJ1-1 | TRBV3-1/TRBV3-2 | ASSRGGVATDTEAF
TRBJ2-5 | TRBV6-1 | ASSERTGRETQY
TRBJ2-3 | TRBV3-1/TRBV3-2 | ASSQDPSGSADTQY
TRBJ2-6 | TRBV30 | AWMGNGANVLT
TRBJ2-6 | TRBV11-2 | ASSLRGSGVYSGANVLT
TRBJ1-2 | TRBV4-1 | ASSRPGLNYGYT
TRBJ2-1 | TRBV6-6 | ASSTQTAVIEQF
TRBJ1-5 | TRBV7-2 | ASSTRTGGYNQPQH
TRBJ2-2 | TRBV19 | ASSITQGGSTGELF
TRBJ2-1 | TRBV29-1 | SVEGGNEQF
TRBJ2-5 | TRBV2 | AGGGGEETQY
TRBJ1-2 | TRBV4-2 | ASSLSGTGGGGYT
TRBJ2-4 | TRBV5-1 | ASSLGLAGIAKNIQY
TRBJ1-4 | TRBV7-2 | ASSTQVSEKLF
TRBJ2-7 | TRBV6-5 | ASSYSVRGRNEQY
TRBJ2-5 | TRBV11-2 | ASSSRSKTGYGETQY
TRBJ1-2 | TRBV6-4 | ASSATGGYGYT
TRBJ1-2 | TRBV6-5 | ASRAGQVNYGYT
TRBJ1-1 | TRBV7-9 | ASNEGRRTEAF
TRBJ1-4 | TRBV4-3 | ASSQGSQRWRINEKLF
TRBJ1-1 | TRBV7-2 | ASSPRGTAGWTEAF
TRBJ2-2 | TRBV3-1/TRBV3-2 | ASSQSSTGELF
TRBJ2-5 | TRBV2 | AGPIGETQY
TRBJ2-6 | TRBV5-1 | ASSLGGYSGANVLT
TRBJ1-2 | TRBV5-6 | ASSLPGHYGYT
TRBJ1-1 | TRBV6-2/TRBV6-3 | ASSYGARRGTEAF
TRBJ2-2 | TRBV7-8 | ASSLFGYSNTGELF
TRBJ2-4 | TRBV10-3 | AISETGGFLTKNIQY
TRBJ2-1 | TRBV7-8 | ASSLNPRASGNNEQF
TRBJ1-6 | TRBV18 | ASSPLGGYNSPLH
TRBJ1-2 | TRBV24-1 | ATSDPGQGGNYGYT
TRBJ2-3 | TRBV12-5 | ASGSLIGTQY
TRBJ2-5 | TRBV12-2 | ASRSSEYCRGSLYKVETQY
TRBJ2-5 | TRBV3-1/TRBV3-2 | ASSQGVETQY